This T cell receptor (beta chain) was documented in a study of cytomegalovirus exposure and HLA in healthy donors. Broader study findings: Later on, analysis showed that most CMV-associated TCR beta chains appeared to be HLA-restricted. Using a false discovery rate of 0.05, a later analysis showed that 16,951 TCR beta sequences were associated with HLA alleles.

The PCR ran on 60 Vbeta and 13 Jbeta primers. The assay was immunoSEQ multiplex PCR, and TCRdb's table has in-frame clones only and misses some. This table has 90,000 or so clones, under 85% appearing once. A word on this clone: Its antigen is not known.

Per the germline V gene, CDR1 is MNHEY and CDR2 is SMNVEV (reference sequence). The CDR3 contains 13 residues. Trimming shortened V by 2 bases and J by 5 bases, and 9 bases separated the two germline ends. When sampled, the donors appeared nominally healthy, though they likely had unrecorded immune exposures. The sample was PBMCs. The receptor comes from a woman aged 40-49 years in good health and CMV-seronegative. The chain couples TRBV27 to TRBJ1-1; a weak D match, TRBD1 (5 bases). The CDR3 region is CASSLQGRTEAFF. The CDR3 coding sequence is TGTGCCAGCAGTTTACAGGGTCGAACTGAAGCTTTCTTT.